A single sample gave rise to the 26 T cell receptor beta chains below, sequenced in a study of shared clonotypes between healthy human individuals. Profiled with immunoSEQ multiplex PCR; TCRdb holds only in-frame clones, not every one. The table lists 1,500,000 or so clones, approximately 98.5% of them singletons, with approximately 0.4% in the top ten. The sequenced sample was naive CD4+ T cells sorted from blood. Subset: CD45RA+ positively selected. These receptors came from a man aged 25 to 40 in good health.

About this clone: Other nucleotide sequences from this sample produce the same CDR3. This chain links TRBV29-1 with TRBJ2-3; D remains unclear. The length of the CDR3 is 13 residues. Germline V gene sequence: CDR1 SQVTM, CDR2 ANQGSEA. The ends were cut back, 4 bases at V and 2 bases at J, with 10 bases in the middle. CDR3 nucleotides: TGCAGCGTTGTCGGGCCGTCCACAGATACGCAGTATTTT. This encodes CSVVGPSTDTQYF.

This chain joins TRBV7-6 and TRBJ2-1; possibly TRBD1 or TRBD2 for D (5 bases each). This CDR3 contains 16 residues. Germline V gene sequence: CDR1 SGHVS, CDR2 FNYEAQ. V shed 5 bases and J shed 2 bases, with 16 bases lying between them. CDR3 nucleotides: TGTGCCAGCAGCACCCTCCGGGGCCCGACCTACAATGAGCAGTTCTTC. Its protein is CASSTLRGPTYNEQFF.

The CDR3 here is CASSEITETDTQYF. The CDR3 DNA reads TGTGCCAGCAGTGAAATAACCGAGACAGATACGCAGTATTTT. V usage is TRBV2 and J usage is TRBJ2-3; no definite D call. V lost 2 bases, J lost 3 bases, and 9 bases lay in between. The CDR3 runs 14 residues. CDR1 SNHLY and CDR2 FYNNEI come from the germline V gene.

The chain combines TRBV14 with TRBJ2-5; D call uncertain. Germline values: CDR1 SGHDN, CDR2 FVKESK. Trimming shortened V by 2 bases and J by 1 base, and 14 bases separated the two germline ends. CDR3 length: 16 residues. CDR3 nucleotide sequence: TGTGCCAGCAGCCAATTATTTGACGGAGTCCAAGAGACCCAGTACTTC. Its translation is CASSQLFDGVQETQYF. Supplemented by reference TRBV14 and TRBJ2-5, the full variable domain reads EAGVTQFPSHSVIEKGQTVTLRCDPISGHDNLYWYRRVMGKEIKFLLHFVKESKQDESGMPNNRFLAERTGGTYSTLKVQPAELEDSGVYFCASSQLFDGVQETQYFGPGTRLLVL.

The chain joins TRBV29-1 to TRBJ2-1; D is unresolved. The ends were cut back, 7 bases at V and 4 bases at J, with 17 bases in the middle. Germline V lookup: CDR1 SQVTM, CDR2 ANQGSEA. CDR3 length: 14 amino acids. The DNA for the CDR3 is TGCAGCGCTGCACCTCAGGTAGTTTACAATGAGCAGTTCTTC. It is translated as CSAAPQVVYNEQFF.

The chain is built from TRBV21-1 and TRBJ2-2; the table's D call, TRBD2, was not checked against the DNA. TRBV21-1 is a documented pseudogene. This CDR3 is built from 20 residues. The CDR3 bases are TGTGCCAGCAGCAAAGGGCGAGGCGGGACCCTCCCCAAGAACACCGGGGAGCTGTTTTTT. Its translation: CASSKGRGGTLPKNTGELFF.

The chain employs TRBV28 and TRBJ2-5; D not certain. The CDR3 has 15 amino acids. Germline V gene sequence: CDR1 MDHEN, CDR2 SYDVKM. V dropped 5 bases and J dropped 3 bases, with 16 bases sitting between them. The CDR3 protein is CASSPYEASKETQYF. CDR3 nucleotide sequence: TGTGCCAGCAGTCCCTATGAAGCAAGCAAAGAGACCCAGTACTTC. Supplemented by reference TRBV28 and TRBJ2-5, the full variable domain reads DVKVTQSSRYLVKRTGEKVFLECVQDMDHENMFWYRQDPGLGLRLIYFSYDVKMKEKGDIPEGYSVSREKKERFSLILESASTNQTSMYLCASSPYEASKETQYFGPGTRLLVL.

This rearrangement joins TRBV29-1 to TRBJ1-1; D remains unclear. This CDR3 comprises 13 residues. Per germline, CDR1 SQVTM and CDR2 ANQGSEA. Trimming cost V 2 bases and J 0 bases, with 7 bases left between them. CDR3 nucleotides: TGCAGCGTTGAAAAGAATTTGAACACTGAAGCTTTCTTT. Protein product: CSVEKNLNTEAFF.

The chain couples TRBV7-6 to TRBJ2-5, with D perhaps matching TRBD1 (5 bases). Trimming left V 1 base short and J 1 base short, with 13 bases between. Germline V gives CDR1 SGHVS, CDR2 FNYEAQ. CDR3 length: 16 residues. This CDR3 reads CASSLGVGHPQETQYF. As DNA, the CDR3 is TGTGCCAGCAGCTTAGGTGTGGGGCACCCCCAAGAGACCCAGTACTTC. The full variable domain, in which reference TRBV7-6 and TRBJ2-5 provide the parts outside the CDR3, is GAGVSQSPRYKVTKRGQDVALRCDPISGHVSLYWYRQALGQGPEFLTYFNYEAQQDKSGLPNDRFSAERPEGSISTLTIQRTEQRDSAMYRCASSLGVGHPQETQYFGPGTRLLVL.

A single count supports this clone. The chain couples TRBV11-2 to TRBJ1-4; possibly TRBD1 for D (5 bases). V lost 1 base and J 8 bases, leaving 14 bases between the germline ends. CDR3 size: 15 residues. Germline V gives CDR1 SGHAT, CDR2 FQNNGV. The CDR3 region is CASSLAQSGGEKLFF. The CDR3 DNA reads TGTGCCAGCAGCTTAGCCCAATCGGGGGGAGAAAAACTGTTTTTT.

J is TRBJ2-1 and V is TRBV5-1, with 12 nucleotides matching TRBD2. Germline V gene sequence: CDR1 SGHRS, CDR2 YFSETQ. The CDR3 sequence is 18 residues long. V lost 1 base and J lost 1; bases outside the gene matches: 6. The chain's CDR3 is CASSLPGLAGLSYNEQFF. CDR3 nucleotide sequence: TGCGCCAGCAGCTTGCCTGGACTAGCGGGACTTTCCTACAATGAGCAGTTCTTC.

The CDR3 here is CASSPDRYETQYF. CDR3 coding DNA: TGTGCCAGCTCACCGGATCGGTACGAGACCCAGTACTTC. The V and J genes are TRBV18 and TRBJ2-5; no firm D call. The CDR3 extends over 13 amino acids. V dropped 3 bases and J dropped 5 bases, with 10 bases sitting between them. CDR1 KGHSH and CDR2 LQKENI come from the germline V gene.

This chain links TRBV30 with TRBJ2-7; unclear D gene. CDR1 is GTSNPN, CDR2 SVGIG, per germline (reference sequence). Trimming took 0 bases from V and 0 from J, leaving 9 bases between them. This CDR3 spans 14 amino acids. CDR3 sequence reads: CAWSVRLDSYEQYF. The CDR3 coding sequence is TGTGCCTGGAGTGTAAGATTGGACTCCTACGAGCAGTACTTC.

The chain uses TRBV6-5 and TRBJ2-1; TRBD2 agrees at 10 bases. The CDR3 extends over 15 amino acids. The V gene end was trimmed by 6 bases and the J gene end by 9 bases; junction bases not matched to a gene: 11. CDR1 and CDR2 from the germline V gene are MNHEY and SVGAGI. Here the CDR3 DNA reads TGTGCCAGCAGCCAAAGACTAGCGGGTGGGGGTGAGCAGTTCTTC. It yields the protein CASSQRLAGGGEQFF.

J is TRBJ2-3 and V is TRBV7-9; 9 bases are shared with TRBD2. CDR3 size: 16 residues. CDR1 and CDR2 from the germline V gene are SEHNR and FQNEAQ (reference sequence). V lost 3 bases and J lost 1; bases outside the gene matches: 5. CDR3 coding DNA: TGTGCCAGCAGCTTCTCGACTAGCGGAGGCACAGATACGCAGTATTTT. This sequence encodes CASSFSTSGGTDTQYF.

V usage is TRBV13 and J usage is TRBJ2-7; TRBD1 matches 7 bases. Germline values: CDR1 PRHDT, CDR2 FYEKMQ (reference sequence). The CDR3 consists of 15 residues. The V segment lost 0 bases and the J segment 3 bases; nucleotides outside the gene matches: 5. Here the CDR3 reads CASSLGTGDDYEQYF. The CDR3 DNA sequence: TGTGCCAGCAGCTTAGGTACAGGGGACGACTACGAGCAGTACTTC.

The chain employs TRBV5-6 and TRBJ1-2; 11 nucleotides line up with TRBD1. Trimming removed 1 base from V and 2 bases from J; junction bases left unmatched: 1. The CDR3 sequence is 15 residues long. In germline, CDR1 is SGHDT, CDR2 YYEEEE. CDR3 bases: TGTGCCAGCAGCTTGTGGGACAGGGGGAACTATGGCTACACCTTC. It translates to CASSLWDRGNYGYTF.

About this clone itself: This specimen includes other DNA sequences encoding the same CDR3. Here the CDR3 DNA reads TGCGCCAGCAGCCAAGATCGGGGGAGGGAGACCCAGTACTTC. As protein: CASSQDRGRETQYF. The V call is TRBV4-3, the J call TRBJ2-5; tentative D call: TRBD2 (6 bases). The germline CDR1 and CDR2 sequences are LGHNA and YSLEER. The CDR3 extends over 14 amino acids. Deletions cut 0 bases from V and 5 bases from J, with 10 bases between.

This clone was observed once. The chain links TRBV5-4 to TRBJ2-3; D is unresolved. In germline, CDR1 is SGHNT, CDR2 YYREEE (reference sequence). The CDR3 totals 12 residues. Between the trimmed V and J ends, which lost 2 bases and 3 bases, there was a span of 4 bases. CDR3 region: CASSFVTDTQYF. DNA for the CDR3: TGTGCCAGCAGCTTTGTGACAGATACGCAGTATTTT.

The J gene is TRBJ2-3, the V gene TRBV18; D not resolved. With 3 bases removed from V and 2 bases from J, the gap between germline ends came to 6 bases. Germline V gives CDR1 KGHSH, CDR2 LQKENI. There are 13 residues in the CDR3. CDR3 in DNA: TGTGCCAGCTCACCCGCTAACACAGATACGCAGTATTTT. Its protein product is CASSPANTDTQYF.

The chain's CDR3 is CASSFRQAALNTEAFF. DNA for the CDR3: TGTGCCAGCAGCTTTAGACAGGCCGCCTTGAACACTGAAGCTTTCTTT. J is TRBJ1-1 and V is TRBV5-5; possible D gene TRBD1, 6 bases. V shed 2 bases and J shed 0 bases, with 14 bases lying between them. Germline CDR1 reads SGHKS; CDR2 reads YYEKEE (reference sequence). This CDR3 spans 16 amino acids.

The chain joins TRBV10-3 to TRBJ2-7, with TRBD1 identical over 9 bases. Per the germline V gene, CDR1 is ENHRY and CDR2 is SYGVKD. V was clipped by 5 bases and J by 4 bases; unmatched bases: 6. CDR3 size: 14 residues. Written as DNA, the CDR3 is TGTGCCATCAGTTCCGGGACAGGGAGGTACGAGCAGTACTTC. Its protein is CAISSGTGRYEQYF.

V gene TRBV28 combines with J gene TRBJ2-7; a weak D match, TRBD2 (6 bases). V dropped 7 bases and J dropped 3 bases, with 7 bases sitting between them. Germline V gene data show CDR1 as MDHEN and CDR2 as SYDVKM. This CDR3 is built from 11 residues. The CDR3 DNA sequence: TGTGCCAGCACGGGGGTCTACGAGCAGTACTTC. The encoded protein is CASTGVYEQYF.

V and J are TRBV5-4 and TRBJ2-4; 14 nucleotides agree with TRBD2. The CDR3 runs 17 residues. Germline-derived CDR1 and CDR2 are SGHNT and YYREEE (reference sequence). Trimming at V came to 2 bases and at J to 11 bases, leaving 12 bases not matched to a gene. The CDR3 DNA is TGTGCCAGCAGCTTTGGACTAGCGGGAGGTTCTGGTTGGGTTCAGTACTTC. As protein: CASSFGLAGGSGWVQYF.

The chain carries TRBV12-5 and TRBJ2-2; no firm D call. With 5 bases removed from V and 3 bases from J, the gap between germline ends came to 4 bases. The CDR3 runs 12 residues. CDR1 and CDR2 from the germline V gene are LGHNT and FRNRAP. This chain's CDR3 is CASGRYTGELFF. CDR3 DNA sequence: TGTGCTAGTGGTCGGTACACCGGGGAGCTGTTTTTT.

The J gene is TRBJ1-5, the V gene TRBV21-1; the table gives TRBD1 as D, unverified against the DNA. TRBV21-1 is given as a pseudogene. This CDR3 spans 14 amino acids. The CDR3 sequence: CASTLNRSNQPQHF. The CDR3 DNA reads TGTGCCAGCACTCTAAACAGGTCTAATCAGCCCCAGCATTTT.